These 11 T cell receptor beta chains were all obtained from the same sample, sequenced in a study of blood T cell repertoires in COVID-19. Clones were read by immunoSEQ multiplex PCR, and TCRdb kept only the in-frame ones, dropping some. The sample carries approximately 360,000 clones, 88% recorded once. The sample taken for sequencing was PBMCs or T cells enriched from blood (not recorded which). Receptor source: a woman between 25 and 40 years old with acute COVID-19.

This chain connects TRBV6-1 to TRBJ2-3; 13 nucleotides line up with TRBD2. V gave up 4 bases and J gave up 5 bases; unmatched junction bases: 6. Per the germline V gene, CDR1 is MNHNS and CDR2 is SASEGT. This CDR3 is built from 16 residues. CDR3: CASSGGLAGPIDTQYF. CDR3 sequence (DNA): TGTGCCAGCAGTGGGGGACTAGCGGGGCCGATAGATACGCAGTATTTT.

The V call is TRBV7-2, the J call TRBJ2-7; TRBD2 matches at 9 bases. Trimming took 5 bases from V and 3 from J; bases not matched to a gene: 5. Germline CDR1 and CDR2: SGHTA and FQGNSA. The length of the CDR3 is 14 residues. CDR3 nucleotides: TGTGCCAGCAGCATTAGCGGGGGCAACTACGAGCAGTACTTC. Protein: CASSISGGNYEQYF.

V usage is TRBV27 and J usage is TRBJ1-5; D perhaps matches TRBD1 (6 bases). Trimming shortened V by 9 bases and J by 4 bases, and 13 bases separated the two germline ends. The CDR3 loop spans 13 amino acids. Germline loops: CDR1 MNHEY, CDR2 SMNVEV (reference sequence). CDR3: CASRGGANQPQHF. For the CDR3, the DNA is TGTGCCAGTCGGGGGGGGGCAAATCAGCCCCAGCATTTT.

V usage is TRBV5-1 and J usage is TRBJ2-2; 8 nucleotides align to TRBD1. After removal of 4 bases from V and 3 bases from J, the junction contained 8 bases not matched to a gene. Germline V lookup: CDR1 SGHRS, CDR2 YFSETQ. The CDR3 consists of 16 residues. CDR3 sequence reads: CASSLGQGSDTGELFF. The CDR3, as DNA: TGCGCCAGCAGCCTCGGACAGGGTTCGGACACCGGGGAGCTGTTTTTT.

The chain employs TRBV5-4 and TRBJ1-5; TRBD1 might be the D (5 bases). The CDR3 contains 15 residues. Trimming shortened V by 7 bases and J by 6 bases, and 20 bases separated the two germline ends. In germline, CDR1 is SGHNT, CDR2 YYREEE (reference sequence). The CDR3 protein is CASPRGGGGSQPQHF. The CDR3 bases are TGTGCCAGCCCCCGGGGGGGAGGAGGGAGTCAGCCCCAGCATTTT.

The chain recombines TRBV5-1 with TRBJ1-5; 9 positions agree with TRBD1. This CDR3 is 15 amino acids long. V trimming: 0 bases; J trimming: 5 bases; junction bases outside the gene matches: 3. Germline V gene sequence: CDR1 SGHRS, CDR2 YFSETQ. Written as DNA, the CDR3 is TGCGCCAGCAGCTTGGACGGGACAGGGCATCAGCCCCAGCATTTT. This encodes CASSLDGTGHQPQHF.

The chain recombines TRBV7-3 with TRBJ2-1, with D possibly being TRBD2 (5 bases). There are 15 residues in the CDR3. V lost 4 bases to trimming and J lost 2 bases, with 12 bases between them. Germline-derived CDR1 and CDR2 are SGHTA and FQGTGA. CDR3 region: CASSSHAGTYNEQFF. For the CDR3, the DNA is TGTGCCAGCAGCTCCCATGCCGGGACCTACAATGAGCAGTTCTTC.

The genes are TRBV2 and TRBJ2-7; 10 nucleotides line up with TRBD2. V was pared by 7 bases and J by 3 bases, with 3 bases of the junction left unmatched. CDR1 is SNHLY and CDR2 is FYNNEI in the germline V gene. The CDR3 is 13 residues long. The CDR3 sequence: CASMKRGGYEQYF. DNA for the CDR3: TGTGCCAGCATGAAGCGGGGGGGCTACGAGCAGTACTTC. The variable domain in full, completed from reference TRBV2 and TRBJ2-7, reads EPEVTQTPSHQVTQMGQEVILRCVPISNHLYFYWYRQILGQKVEFLVSFYNNEISEKSEIFDDQFSVERPDGSNFTLKIRSTKLEDSAMYFCASMKRGGYEQYFGPGTRLTVT.

The chain has TRBV30 and TRBJ2-7, with 8 bases aligning to TRBD1. The germline V gene has CDR1 GTSNPN and CDR2 SVGIG (reference sequence). V trimming: 7 bases; J trimming: 5 bases; junction bases outside the gene matches: 4. This CDR3 is built from 11 residues. The CDR3 DNA sequence: TGTGCCTTGACAGGGGCCCACGAGCAGTACTTC. It specifies CALTGAHEQYF.

The chain joins TRBV7-2 to TRBJ1-2, with D perhaps TRBD1 (5 bases). With 2 bases removed from V and 5 bases from J, the gap between germline ends came to 18 bases. Per the germline V gene, CDR1 is SGHTA and CDR2 is FQGNSA. The CDR3 extends over 16 amino acids. The CDR3 coding sequence is TGTGCCAGCAGCTTAAGGGACCGTTGGGGGGGTTATGGCTACACCTTC. Protein sequence: CASSLRDRWGGYGYTF. Combining the CDR3 with reference TRBV7-2 and TRBJ1-2 gives the whole variable domain GAGVSQSPSNKVTEKGKDVELRCDPISGHTALYWYRQSLGQGLEFLIYFQGNSAPDKSGLPSDRFSAERTGGSVSTLTIQRTQQEDSAVYLCASSLRDRWGGYGYTFGSGTRLTVV.

The CDR3, as DNA: TGTGCCAGCTCACAGGGAAGGACAGCCACCTACGAGCAGTACTTC. Protein: CASSQGRTATYEQYF. V usage is TRBV18 and J usage is TRBJ2-7, with D possibly TRBD1 on 6 matching bases. The germline CDR1 and CDR2 sequences are KGHSH and LQKENI. Deletions cut 4 bases from V and 2 bases from J, with 15 bases between. The CDR3 is made up of 15 amino acids.